This T cell receptor (beta chain) was sequenced in a study of shared clonotypes between healthy human individuals. As for the study in general: Used for every donor were three CD4 naive, three CD4 memory, two CD8 naive and one CD8 memory plate. Overall study results and limits: Among the subsets, naive ones generally showed larger estimated richness than memory ones. It was observed that roughly 5% of naive CD4 clonotypes were shared across several donors.

As originally analysed: ImmunoSEQ sequences covered only the junction and lacked quality scores; filtering therefore differed. The table came from immunoSEQ multiplex PCR; TCRdb's copy has only in-frame clones and leaves some out. Clonal size and the V and J genes are those of that table, whereas D and trimming came from the DNA. The sample includes 2 million to 2.5 million clones, over 85% of them seen just once. This clone has a handful of counts. As yet, its antigen is unknown. V gave up 5 bases and J gave up 4 bases, with 9 bases separating them. CDR1 is SGHAT, CDR2 FQNNGV, per germline. The length of the CDR3 is 13 residues.

The sequence was collected from a man younger than 35 in good health. Some clones in this sample may be carry-over from other donors' samples. The chain carries TRBV11-2 and TRBJ1-5, with no clear D. Material for sequencing was naive CD4+ T cells from PBMCs. Subset of the sample: CD45RA+ positively selected. CDR3 sequence reads: CASSLSWNQPQHF. The CDR3, as DNA: TGTGCCAGCAGCCTCTCTTGGAATCAGCCCCAGCATTTT.